Listed here is a single T cell receptor (beta chain). The antigen remains unidentified. This entry belongs to a study of cytomegalovirus exposure and HLA in healthy donors. Points from the study as a whole: For most TCR sequences rarity was the rule, although some public TCRs occurred in many donors.

Unmatched junction bases numbered 1, after V lost 0 bases and J lost 1 base. Germline CDR1 reads GTSNPN; CDR2 reads SVGIG (reference sequence). This CDR3 contains 14 residues. Method: immunoSEQ multiplex PCR; TCRdb's copy keeps in-frame clones and lacks some. This sample yields approximately 300,000 clones, of which around 86% are seen a single time; 0.7% to 0.85% belongs to the top ten. The rearrangement links TRBV30 to TRBJ2-3, with 7 bases lining up with TRBD1. This sequence originates from a woman aged 18 to 35 in good health and CMV-seronegative. Sequencing input: PBMCs. This CDR3 is CAWSVGTGTDTQYF. The CDR3 DNA sequence: TGTGCCTGGAGTGTAGGGACAGGCACAGATACGCAGTATTTT. Complete variable domain (other parts from reference TRBV30 and TRBJ2-3): SQTIHQWPATLVQPVGSPLSLECTVEGTSNPNLYWYRQAAGRGLQLLFYSVGIGQISSEVPQNLSASRPQDRQFILSSKKLLLSDSGFYLCAWSVGTGTDTQYFGPGTRLTVL.